This T cell receptor (beta chain) derives from a study of graft-versus-host responses after intestinal transplantation. Study as a whole: Each recipient received a multivisceral, liver-intestinal, or isolated intestinal graft. Tacrolimus and steroids were given for 2 to 3 years to all recipients after anti-thymocyte globulin induction. Whole-study findings and limits: Allografts carried high graft-versus-host to host-versus-graft clonal ratios in patients having graft-donor T cell macrochimerism. There were GvH clones found in recipient marrow, and some of them appeared first in ileum or blood.

The CDR3 runs 12 residues. Trimming took off 1 base at V and 5 bases at J, with 6 bases between the two ends. CDR1 is SGHDT, CDR2 YYEEEE, per germline. Assay used: immunoSEQ multiplex PCR; TCRdb lists only in-frame clones, some missing. The sample yields approximately 9,600 clones, roughly 71% seen once. To release intraepithelial and lamina propria lymphocytes, the graft tissue was processed. A word on this clone: What it binds is unknown.

Material: ileum tissue, obtained about 440 days after intestinal transplantation. This clonotype was obtained from a human patient who received an intestinal transplant, so some T cells may come from the graft donor. The V gene is TRBV5-6, the J gene TRBJ1-2; D unresolved. DNA of the CDR3: TGTGCCAGCAGCTTGACCTTTTATGGCTACACCTTC. It codes for CASSLTFYGYTF.